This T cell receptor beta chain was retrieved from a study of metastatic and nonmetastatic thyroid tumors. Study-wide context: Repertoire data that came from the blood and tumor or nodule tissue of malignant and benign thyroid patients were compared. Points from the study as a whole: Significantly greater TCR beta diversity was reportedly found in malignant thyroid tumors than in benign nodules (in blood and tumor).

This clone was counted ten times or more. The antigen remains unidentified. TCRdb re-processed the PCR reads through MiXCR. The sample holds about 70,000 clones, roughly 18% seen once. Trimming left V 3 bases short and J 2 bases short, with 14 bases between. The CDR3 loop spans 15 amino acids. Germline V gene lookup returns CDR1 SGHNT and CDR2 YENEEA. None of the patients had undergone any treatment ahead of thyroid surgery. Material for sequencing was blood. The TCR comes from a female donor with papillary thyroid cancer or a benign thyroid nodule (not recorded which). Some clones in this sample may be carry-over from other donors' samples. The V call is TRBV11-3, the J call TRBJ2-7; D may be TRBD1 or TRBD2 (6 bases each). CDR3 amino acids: CASSFLSGAAYEQYF. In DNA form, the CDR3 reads TGTGCCAGCAGCTTTCTTTCGGGGGCCGCCTACGAGCAGTACTTC.